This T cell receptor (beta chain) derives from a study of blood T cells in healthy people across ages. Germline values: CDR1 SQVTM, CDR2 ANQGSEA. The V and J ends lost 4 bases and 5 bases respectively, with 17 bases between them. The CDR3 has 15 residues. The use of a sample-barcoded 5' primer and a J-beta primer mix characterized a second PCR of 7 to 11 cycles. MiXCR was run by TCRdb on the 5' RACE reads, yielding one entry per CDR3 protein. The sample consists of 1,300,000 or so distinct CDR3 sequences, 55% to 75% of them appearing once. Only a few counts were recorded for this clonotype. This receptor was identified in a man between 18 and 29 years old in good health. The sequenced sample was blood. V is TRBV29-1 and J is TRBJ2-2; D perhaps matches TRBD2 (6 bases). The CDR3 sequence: CSVAPMGGWTGELFF. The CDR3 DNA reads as TGCAGCGTTGCTCCAATGGGGGGATGGACCGGGGAGCTGTTTTTT.